Included here is one TCR beta chain sequence, with context. As yet, its antigen is unknown. The data are from a study of T cell clonotyping in hematopoietic cell transplantation. Broader study findings: Broader posttransplant TCR repertoire diversity was predicted by graft donor and pretransplant recipient Inverse Simpson Index values. Few recipient clonotypes overlapped donors; over 95% were de novo at given depth.

The CDR3 sequence is 13 residues long. V lost 6 bases and J 4 bases, leaving 12 bases between the germline ends. From germline, CDR1 is WNHNN and CDR2 SYGVQD (reference sequence). Using immunoSEQ multiplex PCR, the repertoire was profiled, and TCRdb retains in-frame clones only, with some absent. The table shows about 6,300 clones, with around 82% occurring only once. This chain joins TRBV10-1 and TRBJ1-1, with D uncertain. This TCR derives from a male patient in his seventies who had an allogeneic stem cell transplant from an unrelated donor, so T cells may come from the graft donor. Some clones in this sample may be carry-over from other donors' samples. The sequencing here drew on peripheral blood mononuclear cells, taken 180 days after allogeneic stem cell transplant. CDR3 DNA: TGCGCCAGCAGGCTCGGACGGAGCACTGAAGCTTTCTTT. Translated, it gives CASRLGRSTEAFF.